This T cell receptor beta chain was documented in a study of control samples from healthy donors and cancer patients. The CDR3 sequence is 13 residues long. Trimming took 7 bases from V and 3 from J, leaving 12 bases between them. Sequenced by immunoSEQ multiplex PCR; TCRdb stores in-frame clones only, minus some. Counted here are 100,000 to 150,000 clones, roughly 87% occurring once; the ten biggest clones make up around 1.7%. Sequences were obtained from blood. V and J are TRBV12-3 or TRBV12-4 and TRBJ1-2, with TRBD1 as a possible D gene (5 bases). The TCR sequence derives from a man between 18 and 29 years old in good health. The CDR3 DNA reads TGTGCCAGCACTATCGGGGCGTACTATGGCTACACCTTC. Protein product: CASTIGAYYGYTF.